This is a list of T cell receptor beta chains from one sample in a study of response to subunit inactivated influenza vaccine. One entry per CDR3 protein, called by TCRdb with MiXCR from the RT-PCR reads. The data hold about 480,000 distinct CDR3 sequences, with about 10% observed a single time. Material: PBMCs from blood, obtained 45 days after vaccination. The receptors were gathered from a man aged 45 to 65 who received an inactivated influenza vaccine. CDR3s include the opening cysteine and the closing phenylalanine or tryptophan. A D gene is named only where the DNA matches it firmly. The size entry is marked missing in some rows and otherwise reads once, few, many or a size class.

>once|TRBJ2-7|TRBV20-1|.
TGCAGTGCAGTCCCCACCGCGTCCTACGAGCAGTACTTC
CSAVPTASYEQYF
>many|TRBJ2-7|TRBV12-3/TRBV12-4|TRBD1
TGTGCCAGCAACCGGGACAGGGACCACGAGCAGTACTTC
CASNRDRDHEQYF
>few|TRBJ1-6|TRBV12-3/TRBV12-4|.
TGTGCCAGCAGCCACGGATCCTTTTCACCCCTCCACTTT
CASSHGSFSPLHF
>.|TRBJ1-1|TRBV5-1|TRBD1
TGCGCCAGCAGCAATCAACCGGGACAGATCTACACTGAAGCTTTCTTT
CASSNQPGQIYTEAFF
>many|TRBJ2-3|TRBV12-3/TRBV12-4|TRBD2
TGTGCCAGCGGACTAGGAAGCACAGATACGCAGTATTTT
CASGLGSTDTQYF
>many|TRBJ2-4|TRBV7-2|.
TGTGCCAGCAGCTTATTACCCGGAGGCAGGGGAACAAACATTCAGTACTTC
CASSLLPGGRGTNIQYF
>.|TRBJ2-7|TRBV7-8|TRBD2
TGTGCCAGCAGCTTAGGACACGCGGGAGGGACCTACGAGCAGTACTTC
CASSLGHAGGTYEQYF
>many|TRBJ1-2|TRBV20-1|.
TGCAGTGCTAGAGAGGGCGGAAGGTATGGCTACACCTTC
CSAREGGRYGYTF
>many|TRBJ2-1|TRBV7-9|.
TGTGCCAGCAGATTTTTGGGTGATGAGCAGTTCTTC
CASRFLGDEQFF
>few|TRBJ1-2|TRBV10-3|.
TGTGCCATCAGTCTGACACCAAACTATGGCTACACCTTC
CAISLTPNYGYTF
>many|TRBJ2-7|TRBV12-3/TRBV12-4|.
TGTGCCAGCAGTTTAGCGGGAATCCTCTCCTACGAGCAGTACTTC
CASSLAGILSYEQYF
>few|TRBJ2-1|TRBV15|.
TGTGCCACCAGCAGAGGACCAGCGGCTAGCTCCTACAATGAGCAGTTCTTC
CATSRGPAASSYNEQFF
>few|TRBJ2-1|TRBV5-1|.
TGCGCCAGCAGGCTGGCAGCGAGAACGGAGATCAATGAGCAGTTCTTC
CASRLAARTEINEQFF
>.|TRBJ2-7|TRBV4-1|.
TGCGCCAGCAGCCAGTTAACAGGGGGGGCCTACGAGCAGTACTTC
CASSQLTGGAYEQYF
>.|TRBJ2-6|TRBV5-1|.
TGCGCCAGCCACGAGCCTGGGGCCAACGTCCTGACTTTC
CASHEPGANVLTF
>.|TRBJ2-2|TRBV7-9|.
TGTGCCAGCAGCTTAGCGCTGGGACATAGGAACACCGGGGAGCTGTTTTTT
CASSLALGHRNTGELFF
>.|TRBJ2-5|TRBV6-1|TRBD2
TGTGCCAGCAGAGGGACTAGATGGGGGAAGTTGGAGACCCAGTACTTC
CASRGTRWGKLETQYF
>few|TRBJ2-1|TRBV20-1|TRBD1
TGCAGTGCTATACCGGGACAGGGGGGCAATGAGCAGTTCTTC
CSAIPGQGGNEQFF
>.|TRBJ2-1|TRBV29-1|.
TGCAGCCTTCGAACAGGACTGTTCCAGACTGAGCAGTTCTTC
CSLRTGLFQTEQFF
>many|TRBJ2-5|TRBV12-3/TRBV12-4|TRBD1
TGTGCCAGCAGTCCCCAGGGGGTGGCCCAGTACTTC
CASSPQGVAQYF
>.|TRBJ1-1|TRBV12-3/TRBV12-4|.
TGTGCCAGCAGTCCCCCCACAGGGCGCTTGAACACTGAAGCTTTCTTT
CASSPPTGRLNTEAFF
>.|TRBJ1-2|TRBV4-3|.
TGCGCCAGCAGCCAAGATCAGGTTACCTATGGCTACACCTTC
CASSQDQVTYGYTF
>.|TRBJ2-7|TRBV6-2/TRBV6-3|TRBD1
TGTGCCAGCAGTAGACCGGGACAGGGGAGAAACGAGCAGTACTTC
CASSRPGQGRNEQYF
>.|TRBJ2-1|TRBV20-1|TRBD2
TGCAGTGCTTTCACGACTAGCGGGACTTACAATGAGCAGTTCTTC
CSAFTTSGTYNEQFF
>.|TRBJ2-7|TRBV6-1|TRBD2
TGTGCCAGCAGCTCACCTCTAGCGGGGGGTATCTACGAGCAGTACTTC
CASSSPLAGGIYEQYF
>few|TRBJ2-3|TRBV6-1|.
TGTGCCAGCGCGAACTCTGGCACCAGCACAGATACGCAGTATTTT
CASANSGTSTDTQYF
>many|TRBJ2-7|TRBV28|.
TGTGCCAGCAGTTTCGGTCGACAGGGAGGCCACGAGCAGTACTTC
CASSFGRQGGHEQYF
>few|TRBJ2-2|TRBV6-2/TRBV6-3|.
TGTGCCAGCAGTAACACGGGACTCAACACCGGGGAGCTGTTTTTT
CASSNTGLNTGELFF
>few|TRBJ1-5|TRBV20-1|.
TGCAGTGCTCATTTTGTAGGGGTCGTATCGAATCAGCCCCAGCATTTT
CSAHFVGVVSNQPQHF
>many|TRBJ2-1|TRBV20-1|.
TGCAGTGCCCGGAGGGGACCGAACTACAATGAGCAGTTCTTC
CSARRGPNYNEQFF
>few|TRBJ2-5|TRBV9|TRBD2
TGTGCCAGCCCCCCACAAACAGCGGGGTCGGCGGCCCAAGAGACCCAGTACTTC
CASPPQTAGSAAQETQYF
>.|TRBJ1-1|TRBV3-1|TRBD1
TGTGCCAGCAGCCGTTTGGAGGGGGCCACTGAAGCTTTCTTT
CASSRLEGATEAFF
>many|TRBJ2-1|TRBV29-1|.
TGCAGCGTCCCCAGGGGCAGCTCCTACAATGAGCAGTTCTTC
CSVPRGSSYNEQFF
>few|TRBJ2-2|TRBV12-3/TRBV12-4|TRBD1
TGTGCCAGCAGCCCAGGACAGGGGAGAACCGGGGAGCTGTTTTTT
CASSPGQGRTGELFF
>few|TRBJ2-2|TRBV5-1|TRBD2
TGCGCCAGCAGTGGGCTAGCGGAACATACCGGGGAGCTGTTTTTT
CASSGLAEHTGELFF
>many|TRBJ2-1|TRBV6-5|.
TGTGCCAGCAGCTCAGGGCCCTACAATGAGCAGTTCTTC
CASSSGPYNEQFF
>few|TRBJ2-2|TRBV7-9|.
TGTGCCCCAGGCGGCGGTAACACCGGGGAGCTGTTTTTT
CAPGGGNTGELFF
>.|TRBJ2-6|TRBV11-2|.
TGTGCCAGCAGTCCAAATACAGGGTCTGGGGCCAACGTCCTGACTTTC
CASSPNTGSGANVLTF
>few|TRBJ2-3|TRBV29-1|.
TGCAGCGTTAATACAGGATTCACAGATACGCAGTATTTT
CSVNTGFTDTQYF
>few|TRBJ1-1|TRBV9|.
TGTGCCAGCAGCTCAATCAGGGTGAACACTGAAGCTTTCTTT
CASSSIRVNTEAFF
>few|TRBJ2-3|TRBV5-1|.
TGCGCCAGCAGCTTCGACGGGGTGATGACAGATACGCAGTATTTT
CASSFDGVMTDTQYF
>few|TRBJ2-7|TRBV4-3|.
TGCGCCAGCAGCCAAGTAGGCTGGGACCGCGAGCAGTACTTC
CASSQVGWDREQYF
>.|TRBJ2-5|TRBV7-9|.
TGTGCCAGCAGCCCTACTTCGACCCGGGTAGGAGTGACCCAGTACTTC
CASSPTSTRVGVTQYF
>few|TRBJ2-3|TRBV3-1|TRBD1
TGTGCCAGCAGCCGGCGGGACAGGGGGTTTGCTGATACGCAGTATTTT
CASSRRDRGFADTQYF
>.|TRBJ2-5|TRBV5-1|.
TGCGCCAGCAGCTTGGGAACAGCCCTTGAGACCCAGTACTTC
CASSLGTALETQYF
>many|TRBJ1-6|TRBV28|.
TGTGCCAGCAGTTCAGGGGCTTCACCCCTCCACTTT
CASSSGASPLHF
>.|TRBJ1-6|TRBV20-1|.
TGCAGTGCTAGAGACAGGTTATACTCACCCCTCCACTTT
CSARDRLYSPLHF
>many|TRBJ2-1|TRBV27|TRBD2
TGTGCCAGCAGTTTATGGGGCGGGAGTTCCTACAATGAGCAGTTCTTC
CASSLWGGSSYNEQFF
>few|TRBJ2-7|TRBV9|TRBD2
TGTGCCAGCAGCGTAGGCGGGAGTAGATCCTACGAGCAGTACTTC
CASSVGGSRSYEQYF
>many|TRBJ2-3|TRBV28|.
TGTGCCAGCAGAAGTTTCCCAGGGGCTGGGGATACGCAGTATTTT
CASRSFPGAGDTQYF
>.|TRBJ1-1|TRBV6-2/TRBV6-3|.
TGTGCCAGCAGTTACTCCATGGGAACTGAAGCTTTCTTT
CASSYSMGTEAFF
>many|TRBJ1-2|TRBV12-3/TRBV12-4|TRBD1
TGTGCCAGCAGAAGGGACAGCAACTATGGCTACACCTTC
CASRRDSNYGYTF
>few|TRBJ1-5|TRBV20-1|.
TGCAGTGCTAGTTCCCGGACAGCGTCTTCGTTCCAGCCCCAGCATTTT
CSASSRTASSFQPQHF
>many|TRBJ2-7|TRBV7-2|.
TGTGCCAGCAGTAAACAACCCGGGATCTCCTACGAGCAGTACTTC
CASSKQPGISYEQYF
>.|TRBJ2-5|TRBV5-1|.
TGCGCCAGCAGCTTGGGGCCTAACAAAGAGACCCAGTACTTC
CASSLGPNKETQYF
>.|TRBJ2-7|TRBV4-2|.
TGTGCCATCAGCCCGGAGCGCCTCTGCTACGAGCAGTACTTC
CAISPERLCYEQYF
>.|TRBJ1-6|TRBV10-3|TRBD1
TGTGCCATCAGAAGGGACAGGGTGGACTCACCCCTCCACTTT
CAIRRDRVDSPLHF
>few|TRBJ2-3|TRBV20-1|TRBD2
TGCAGTGCCAGAGGCACTAGCGCCTGGAGGGATACGCAGTATTTT
CSARGTSAWRDTQYF
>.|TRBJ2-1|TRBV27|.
TGTGCCAGCAGTTTAAGGGGAGAGAAGCAGTTCTTC
CASSLRGEKQFF